The rows below give T cell receptor beta chains drawn from one sample of a study of blood T cell repertoires in COVID-19. The table came from immunoSEQ multiplex PCR; TCRdb's copy has only in-frame clones and leaves some out. The sample gives more than 150,000 clones, 84% of which show up once; 13% to 15% is in the top ten. The source material was peripheral blood. The receptors were sampled from a man in his late teens or twenties with active or convalescent COVID-19. The CDR3 runs from the conserved cysteine through the conserved F or W. A D gene is named only where the DNA matches it firmly. Some rows have no size entry. The others give once, few or many, or a class for an expanded clone.

>.|TRBJ1-3|TRBV11-2|.|14
CASSLDFGVATIYF
TGTGCCAGCAGCTTAGATTTCGGAGTTGCCACCATATATTTT
>.|TRBJ1-1|TRBV3-1/TRBV3-2|few|16
CASTSVGGASNTEAFF
TGTGCCAGCACTTCGGTGGGGGGGGCCTCGAACACTGAAGCTTTCTTT
>TRBD2|TRBJ2-7|TRBV28|.|15
CASSLGGGRPYEQYF
TGTGCCAGCAGCCTGGGGGGCGGGAGGCCCTACGAGCAGTACTTC
>TRBD1|TRBJ2-1|TRBV7-8|.|13
CASSPSQGNEQFF
TGTGCCAGCAGCCCCTCACAGGGGAATGAGCAGTTCTTC
>.|TRBJ1-1|TRBV5-8|.|12
CASSLEVGGAFF
TGTGCCAGCAGCTTGGAGGTCGGAGGAGCTTTCTTT
>.|TRBJ1-4|TRBV19|.|14
CASSIPSTNEKLFF
TGTGCCAGTAGTATCCCATCAACTAATGAAAAACTGTTTTTT
>TRBD1|TRBJ1-2|TRBV5-5|.|15
CASSPRDRGPYGYTF
TGTGCCAGCAGCCCCCGGGACAGGGGACCTTATGGCTACACCTTC
>TRBD1|TRBJ1-5|TRBV19|.|16
CASSTPGQGDNQPQHF
TGTGCCAGTAGTACCCCGGGACAGGGGGACAATCAGCCCCAGCATTTT
>TRBD1|TRBJ1-4|TRBV25-1|.|17
CASSARQGVRANEKLFF
TGTGCCAGCAGTGCCAGACAGGGGGTGAGGGCTAATGAAAAACTGTTTTTT
>.|TRBJ1-1|TRBV7-9|.|14
CASSSLNTGTEAFF
TGTGCCAGCAGCTCCTTAAATACAGGGACTGAAGCTTTCTTT
>.|TRBJ1-3|TRBV4-1|.|15
CASSQDGSSGNTIYF
TGCGCCAGCAGCCAAGATGGGAGCTCTGGAAACACCATATATTTT
>.|TRBJ1-5|TRBV6-1|.|16
CASSETAYRSNQPQHF
TGTGCCAGCAGCGAAACAGCGTACAGGAGCAATCAGCCCCAGCATTTT
>.|TRBJ1-4|TRBV19|once|13
CASSIRPGEKLFF
TGTGCCAGTAGTATTCGGCCGGGTGAAAAACTGTTTTTT
>TRBD2|TRBJ2-3|TRBV10-3|few|13
CATRLAGTDTQYF
TGTGCCACGAGACTAGCCGGCACAGATACGCAGTATTTT
>.|TRBJ2-2|TRBV11-2|few|14
CASSFSVNTGELFF
TGTGCCAGCAGCTTTAGCGTGAACACCGGGGAGCTGTTTTTT
>TRBD1|TRBJ2-5|TRBV4-1|.|14
CASSRGDRVETQYF
TGCGCCAGCAGCCGAGGCGACAGGGTGGAGACCCAGTACTTC
>.|TRBJ1-2|TRBV19|few|15
CASSIGGKTSYGYTF
TGTGCCAGTAGTATTGGGGGCAAGACGAGCTATGGCTACACCTTC
>.|TRBJ1-1|TRBV15|.|14
CATSRKLGQTEAFF
TGTGCCACCAGCCGAAAGCTAGGCCAGACTGAAGCTTTCTTT
>TRBD2|TRBJ2-7|TRBV28|once|16
CASSPLLAPISYEQYF
TGTGCCAGCAGCCCCCTACTAGCGCCGATAAGCTACGAGCAGTACTTC
>.|TRBJ2-2|TRBV28|.|12
CASAKYTGELFF
TGTGCCAGCGCGAAATACACCGGGGAGCTGTTTTTT
>.|TRBJ2-2|TRBV9|.|14
CASSVVQETGELFF
TGTGCCAGCAGCGTAGTACAGGAAACCGGGGAGCTGTTTTTT
>TRBD1|TRBJ2-1|TRBV15|once|16
CATSRERTGRYNEQFF
TGTGCCACCAGCAGAGAGAGGACAGGGCGTTACAATGAGCAGTTCTTC
>.|TRBJ1-2|TRBV5-5|few|13
CASSVQGPQGYTF
TGTGCCAGCAGCGTACAGGGACCTCAGGGCTACACCTTC
>TRBD2|TRBJ2-2|TRBV4-3|few|15
CASRAAGVDTGELFF
TGCGCCAGCAGGGCGGCGGGAGTTGACACCGGGGAGCTGTTTTTT
>TRBD2|TRBJ2-7|TRBV7-6|.|15
CASSFLAGETYEQYF
TGTGCCAGCAGCTTCCTAGCGGGGGAAACCTACGAGCAGTACTTC
>.|TRBJ1-5|TRBV28|.|14
CASSLAGINQPQHF
TGTGCCAGCAGTTTAGCGGGGATCAATCAGCCCCAGCATTTT
>TRBD2|TRBJ2-5|TRBV18|.|13
CASSTSGQETQYF
TGTGCCAGCTCAACTAGCGGTCAAGAGACCCAGTACTTC
>TRBD1|TRBJ2-2|TRBV19|.|15
CASRFIQGVTGELFF
TGTGCCTCCCGCTTTATACAGGGGGTAACAGGGGAGCTGTTTTTT
>.|TRBJ1-1|TRBV5-1|.|15
CASTPGGAGNTEAFF
TGCGCCAGCACCCCTGGAGGGGCCGGAAACACTGAAGCTTTCTTT
>.|TRBJ1-1|TRBV6-5|once|13
CASSSSRGFEAFF
TGTGCCAGCAGTTCATCTAGGGGTTTTGAAGCTTTCTTT
>.|TRBJ2-5|TRBV28|.|13
CASSDSVPGTQYF
TGTGCCAGCAGTGACAGCGTCCCAGGGACCCAGTACTTC
>TRBD2|TRBJ2-1|TRBV5-1|once|13
CASQLGGGNEQFF
TGCGCCAGCCAACTAGGCGGGGGGAATGAGCAGTTCTTC
>.|TRBJ1-6|TRBV20-1|.|13
CSASLQGYSPLHF
TGCAGTGCTAGTTTGCAGGGGTATTCACCCCTCCACTTT
>TRBD2|TRBJ2-1|TRBV7-9|.|15
CASSSTMGLVHEQFF
TGTGCCAGCAGCTCCACAATGGGACTAGTCCATGAGCAGTTCTTC
>.|TRBJ2-7|TRBV4-3|.|14
CASSQGPGYYEQYF
TGCGCCAGCAGCCAAGGCCCAGGCTACTACGAGCAGTACTTC
>TRBD1|TRBJ2-2|TRBV15|.|16
CATSRRTGANTGELFF
TGTGCCACCAGCAGGCGGACAGGGGCGAACACCGGGGAGCTGTTTTTT
>TRBD1|TRBJ1-4|TRBV15|.|16
CATSRNDRGSKEKLFF
TGTGCCACCAGCAGAAACGACAGGGGAAGCAAGGAAAAACTGTTTTTT
>TRBD1|TRBJ2-4|TRBV5-1|.|13
CASSFRDRDIQYF
TGCGCCAGCAGCTTCCGGGACAGGGACATTCAGTACTTC
>TRBD2|TRBJ2-5|TRBV7-2|.|16
CASSTFGTNPVETQYF
TGTGCCAGCAGCACCTTTGGGACTAACCCCGTAGAGACCCAGTACTTC
>.|TRBJ2-7|TRBV11-2|.|12
CASSLNRYEQYF
TGTGCCAGCAGCTTAAACAGATACGAGCAGTACTTC